Below, one T cell receptor (beta chain) is given with its context. PCR involved 60 Vbeta and 13 Jbeta primers. Generated by immunoSEQ multiplex PCR, the TCRdb table keeps only in-frame clones and is missing some. The sample yields 60,000 or so clones, 65% to 80% seen once. The trim removed 7 bases at V and 3 bases at J, leaving 8 bases unmatched. This CDR3 is built from 14 residues. Per the germline V gene, CDR1 is SEHNR and CDR2 is FQNEAQ (reference sequence). This record comes from a study of cytomegalovirus exposure and HLA in healthy donors. The sequenced material came from PBMCs. The chain links TRBV7-9 to TRBJ2-5; 7 nucleotides agree with TRBD2. This receptor was taken from a female donor in good health and CMV-seronegative. This chain's CDR3 is CASNQGRGEETQYF. CDR3 nucleotides: TGTGCCAGCAACCAAGGGAGGGGTGAAGAGACCCAGTACTTC.